The rows below give T cell receptor beta chains drawn from one sample of a study of shared clonotypes between healthy human individuals. Produced via immunoSEQ multiplex PCR; TCRdb's table is partial and in-frame only. The table records about 2.1 million clones, approximately 94% of them present only once. Sequencing was carried out using naive CD8+ T cells from PBMCs. The origin of the receptors is a man aged 18 to 29 in good health. Some clones in this sample may be carry-over from other donors' samples. Both conserved end residues are part of each CDR3. Fields, in order: J gene, V gene, D gene, CDR3 length, clone size, CDR3 protein, CDR3 DNA. A D gene is named only where the DNA matches it firmly. The listing skips clone size in some rows; elsewhere it reads once, few, many or a size class.

j_gene: TRBJ2-2; v_gene: TRBV1; d_gene: .; len: 19; abundance: .; CDR3aa: CTSSQDYGLAGGPGGELFF; CDR3nt: TGCACCAGCAGCCAAGATTATGGTCTAGCGGGAGGGCCCGGCGGGGAGCTGTTTTTT
j_gene: TRBJ2-1; v_gene: TRBV5-1; d_gene: .; len: 17; abundance: .; CDR3aa: CASSVSSGTGSYNEQFF; CDR3nt: TGCGCCAGCAGCGTTTCTTCCGGGACCGGCTCCTACAATGAGCAGTTCTTC
j_gene: TRBJ2-2; v_gene: TRBV27; d_gene: .; len: 15; abundance: .; CDR3aa: CASSPTGIGTGELFF; CDR3nt: TGTGCCAGCAGCCCGACAGGCATTGGGACCGGGGAGCTGTTTTTT
j_gene: TRBJ2-1; v_gene: TRBV7-3; d_gene: TRBD1; len: 16; abundance: .; CDR3aa: CASSVTGGDPYNEQFF; CDR3nt: TGTGCCAGCAGCGTTACAGGGGGCGACCCCTACAATGAGCAGTTCTTC
j_gene: TRBJ2-1; v_gene: TRBV27; d_gene: .; len: 17; abundance: .; CDR3aa: CASSLWNPQGSYNEQFF; CDR3nt: TGTGCCAGCAGTTTATGGAACCCTCAAGGGTCCTACAATGAGCAGTTCTTC
j_gene: TRBJ2-1; v_gene: TRBV11-2; d_gene: .; len: 14; abundance: .; CDR3aa: CASRHGGKRDEQFF; CDR3nt: TGTGCCAGCAGACACGGCGGGAAGAGGGATGAGCAGTTCTTC
j_gene: TRBJ2-7; v_gene: TRBV7-9; d_gene: .; len: 13; abundance: .; CDR3aa: CASRQGGAYEQYF; CDR3nt: TGTGCCAGTCGACAGGGAGGGGCCTACGAGCAGTACTTC
j_gene: TRBJ2-1; v_gene: TRBV7-3; d_gene: .; len: 14; abundance: .; CDR3aa: CASSPTSQYNEQFF; CDR3nt: TGTGCCAGCAGCCCAACGAGTCAGTACAATGAGCAGTTCTTC
j_gene: TRBJ2-1; v_gene: TRBV11-2; d_gene: TRBD2; len: 15; abundance: .; CDR3aa: CASSSGSGGPIEQFF; CDR3nt: TGTGCCAGCAGCTCGGGTTCGGGAGGGCCAATTGAGCAGTTCTTC
j_gene: TRBJ1-1; v_gene: TRBV9; d_gene: .; len: 15; abundance: .; CDR3aa: CASSSEWGDYTEAFF; CDR3nt: TGTGCCAGCAGCTCCGAGTGGGGGGACTACACTGAAGCTTTCTTT
j_gene: TRBJ1-1; v_gene: TRBV6-5; d_gene: .; len: 15; abundance: .; CDR3aa: CASSHLGERHTEAFF; CDR3nt: TGTGCCAGCAGCCACTTAGGGGAGAGGCACACTGAAGCTTTCTTT
j_gene: TRBJ2-1; v_gene: TRBV7-9; d_gene: TRBD2; len: 15; abundance: .; CDR3aa: CALRGLAGSYNEQFF; CDR3nt: TGTGCCCTCCGGGGCCTAGCGGGCTCCTACAATGAGCAGTTCTTC
j_gene: TRBJ2-7; v_gene: TRBV7-9; d_gene: .; len: 12; abundance: .; CDR3aa: CASSRLDTEQYF; CDR3nt: TGTGCCAGCAGCCGATTGGATACCGAGCAGTACTTC
j_gene: TRBJ1-1; v_gene: TRBV11-2; d_gene: .; len: 16; abundance: .; CDR3aa: CASSFSPGRGTTEAFF; CDR3nt: TGTGCCAGCAGCTTCAGTCCGGGACGGGGGACGACTGAAGCTTTCTTT
j_gene: TRBJ1-5; v_gene: TRBV19; d_gene: .; len: 14; abundance: .; CDR3aa: CASSITVGFQPQHF; CDR3nt: TGTGCCAGTAGTATTACGGTGGGATTTCAGCCCCAGCATTTT
j_gene: TRBJ1-2; v_gene: TRBV27; d_gene: .; len: 13; abundance: .; CDR3aa: CASSPLSNYGYTF; CDR3nt: TGTGCCAGCAGTCCGCTAAGTAACTATGGCTACACCTTC
j_gene: TRBJ2-1; v_gene: TRBV19; d_gene: TRBD1; len: 14; abundance: .; CDR3aa: CASSIGGQNNEQFF; CDR3nt: TGTGCCAGTAGTATAGGGGGACAGAACAATGAGCAGTTCTTC
j_gene: TRBJ2-1; v_gene: TRBV5-1; d_gene: .; len: 19; abundance: .; CDR3aa: CASSLSKKGNRELDNEQFF; CDR3nt: TGCGCCAGCAGCTTGTCTAAAAAGGGGAACCGGGAACTTGACAATGAGCAGTTCTTC
j_gene: TRBJ2-2; v_gene: TRBV14; d_gene: TRBD2; len: 14; abundance: .; CDR3aa: CASSQASGTGELFF; CDR3nt: TGTGCCAGCAGCCAGGCTAGCGGGACCGGGGAGCTGTTTTTT
j_gene: TRBJ1-1; v_gene: TRBV5-1; d_gene: .; len: 12; abundance: few; CDR3aa: CASSPGTEEAFF; CDR3nt: TGCGCCAGCAGCCCGGGGACGGAGGAAGCTTTCTTT
j_gene: TRBJ2-2; v_gene: TRBV28; d_gene: .; len: 12; abundance: .; CDR3aa: CASRWASGELFF; CDR3nt: TGTGCCAGCAGGTGGGCGTCCGGGGAGCTGTTTTTT
j_gene: TRBJ2-4; v_gene: TRBV6-5; d_gene: TRBD2; len: 15; abundance: once; CDR3aa: CATGLAGVAKNIQYF; CDR3nt: TGTGCCACGGGACTAGCGGGTGTAGCCAAAAACATTCAGTACTTC
j_gene: TRBJ2-1; v_gene: TRBV6-4; d_gene: .; len: 13; abundance: .; CDR3aa: CASSVSGGNEQFF; CDR3nt: TGTGCCAGCAGCGTATCTGGCGGCAATGAGCAGTTCTTC
j_gene: TRBJ2-7; v_gene: TRBV5-6; d_gene: TRBD2; len: 15; abundance: .; CDR3aa: CASSLAGGLVDEQYF; CDR3nt: TGTGCCAGCAGCTTGGCGGGGGGACTGGTTGACGAGCAGTACTTC
j_gene: TRBJ2-5; v_gene: TRBV5-1; d_gene: .; len: 13; abundance: .; CDR3aa: CASSFAGTGTQYF; CDR3nt: TGCGCCAGCAGCTTTGCAGGGACCGGGACCCAGTACTTC
j_gene: TRBJ2-5; v_gene: TRBV29-1; d_gene: .; len: 15; abundance: .; CDR3aa: CSVRRDLTGQETQYF; CDR3nt: TGCAGCGTGCGCCGGGACCTTACGGGGCAAGAGACCCAGTACTTC
j_gene: TRBJ2-7; v_gene: TRBV29-1; d_gene: TRBD1; len: 14; abundance: .; CDR3aa: CSVPGTGGFGEQYF; CDR3nt: TGCAGCGTCCCCGGGACAGGGGGGTTTGGCGAGCAGTACTTC
j_gene: TRBJ2-1; v_gene: TRBV11-3; d_gene: TRBD2; len: 16; abundance: .; CDR3aa: CASSPLSGSPYNEQFF; CDR3nt: TGTGCCAGCAGCCCCCTTAGCGGGAGCCCGTACAATGAGCAGTTCTTC
j_gene: TRBJ2-3; v_gene: TRBV13; d_gene: .; len: 15; abundance: .; CDR3aa: CASSPGTQFTDTQYF; CDR3nt: TGTGCCAGCAGCCCTGGGACACAATTCACAGATACGCAGTATTTT
j_gene: TRBJ2-1; v_gene: TRBV7-3; d_gene: .; len: 14; abundance: once; CDR3aa: CASSAGGVYNEQFF; CDR3nt: TGTGCCAGCAGCGCCGGGGGCGTCTACAATGAGCAGTTCTTC
j_gene: TRBJ2-7; v_gene: TRBV30; d_gene: .; len: 14; abundance: .; CDR3aa: CAWSPGALSLEQYF; CDR3nt: TGTGCCTGGAGTCCTGGCGCTTTGTCCCTCGAGCAGTACTTC
j_gene: TRBJ2-5; v_gene: TRBV25-1; d_gene: .; len: 16; abundance: .; CDR3aa: CASSLGRGRAWETQYF; CDR3nt: TGTGCCAGCAGCCTAGGTAGGGGGAGGGCCTGGGAGACCCAGTACTTC
j_gene: TRBJ2-7; v_gene: TRBV27; d_gene: TRBD2; len: 17; abundance: .; CDR3aa: CASSPLRSGGSAYEQYF; CDR3nt: TGTGCCAGCAGCCCTTTGAGGTCGGGCGGGAGTGCCTACGAGCAGTACTTC
j_gene: TRBJ2-1; v_gene: TRBV10-1; d_gene: .; len: 16; abundance: .; CDR3aa: CASSEYVGRRVNEQFF; CDR3nt: TGCGCCAGCAGTGAGTACGTTGGTCGACGGGTCAATGAGCAGTTCTTC
j_gene: TRBJ2-1; v_gene: TRBV30; d_gene: TRBD2; len: 14; abundance: .; CDR3aa: CACPRSGRADEQFF; CDR3nt: TGTGCCTGTCCAAGGAGCGGGAGGGCCGATGAGCAGTTCTTC
j_gene: TRBJ2-1; v_gene: TRBV6-1; d_gene: .; len: 16; abundance: .; CDR3aa: CASSGGPSIHYNEQFF; CDR3nt: TGTGCCAGCAGTGGGGGACCCTCCATCCACTACAATGAGCAGTTCTTC
j_gene: TRBJ1-1; v_gene: TRBV7-2; d_gene: .; len: 12; abundance: few; CDR3aa: CASSLGRTEAFF; CDR3nt: TGTGCCAGCAGCTTAGGTCGGACTGAAGCTTTCTTT
j_gene: TRBJ2-3; v_gene: TRBV4-3; d_gene: TRBD2; len: 17; abundance: once; CDR3aa: CASSVSLAGENTDTQYF; CDR3nt: TGCGCCAGCAGCGTCTCCCTAGCGGGAGAAAACACAGATACGCAGTATTTT
j_gene: TRBJ1-1; v_gene: TRBV7-2; d_gene: .; len: 14; abundance: .; CDR3aa: CASSLEGLNTEAFF; CDR3nt: TGTGCCAGCAGCTTAGAAGGACTGAACACTGAAGCTTTCTTT
j_gene: TRBJ1-1; v_gene: TRBV5-1; d_gene: .; len: 15; abundance: .; CDR3aa: CASSLVGGMNTEAFF; CDR3nt: TGCGCCAGCAGCTTGGTAGGAGGCATGAACACTGAAGCTTTCTTT
j_gene: TRBJ2-7; v_gene: TRBV7-2; d_gene: .; len: 14; abundance: .; CDR3aa: CASRQDGSFYEQYF; CDR3nt: TGTGCCAGCAGACAGGACGGGAGTTTTTACGAGCAGTACTTC
j_gene: TRBJ2-5; v_gene: TRBV7-9; d_gene: .; len: 15; abundance: .; CDR3aa: CASSSPSVAQETQYF; CDR3nt: TGTGCCAGCAGCTCCCCCTCGGTTGCCCAAGAGACCCAGTACTTC